This T cell receptor beta chain was sequenced for a study of shared clonotypes between healthy human individuals. An even split of each subset's genomic DNA across several immunoSEQ plates was performed. This table comes from immunoSEQ multiplex PCR, and its TCRdb copy is limited to in-frame clones, with some not included. The sample records about half a million clones, about 84% being singletons. CDR1 and CDR2 (germline): SQVTM, ANQGSEA. Trimming removed 3 bases at V and 0 bases at J, with 11 bases between. CDR3 length: 14 amino acids. The source material was PBMCs. The sequence came from a woman in her 40s in good health. Some clones in this sample may be carry-over from other donors' samples. This chain links TRBV29-1 with TRBJ1-1; D may be TRBD1 (6 bases). The CDR3 DNA reads TGCAGCGTTGAGCAGGGGTATGTGAACACTGAAGCTTTCTTT. This encodes CSVEQGYVNTEAFF.